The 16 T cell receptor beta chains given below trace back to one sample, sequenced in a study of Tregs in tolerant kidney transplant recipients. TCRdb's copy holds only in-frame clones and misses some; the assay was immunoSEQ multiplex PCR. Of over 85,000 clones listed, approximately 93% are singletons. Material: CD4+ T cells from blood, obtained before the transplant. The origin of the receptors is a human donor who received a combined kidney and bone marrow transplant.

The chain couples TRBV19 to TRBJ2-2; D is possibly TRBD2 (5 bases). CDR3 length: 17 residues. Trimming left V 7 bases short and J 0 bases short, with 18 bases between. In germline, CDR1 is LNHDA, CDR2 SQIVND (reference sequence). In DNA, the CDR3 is TGTGCCAGTACCTCCCCCGGGGTTCCTTCGAACACCGGGGAGCTGTTTTTT. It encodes CASTSPGVPSNTGELFF.

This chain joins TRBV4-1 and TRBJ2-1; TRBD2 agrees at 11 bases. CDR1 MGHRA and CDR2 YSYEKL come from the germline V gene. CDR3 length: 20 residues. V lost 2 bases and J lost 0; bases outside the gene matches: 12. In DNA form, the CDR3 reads TGCGCCAGCAGCCAAAGTCCCCTAGCGGGAGGAACGATCTCCTACAATGAGCAGTTCTTC. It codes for CASSQSPLAGGTISYNEQFF.

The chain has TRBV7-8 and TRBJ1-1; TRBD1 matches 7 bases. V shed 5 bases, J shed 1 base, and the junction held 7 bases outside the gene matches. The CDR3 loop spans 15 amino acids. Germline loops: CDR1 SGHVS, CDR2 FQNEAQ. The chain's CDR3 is CASSPQGMRNTEAFF. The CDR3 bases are TGTGCCAGCAGCCCACAGGGGATGAGGAACACTGAAGCTTTCTTT.

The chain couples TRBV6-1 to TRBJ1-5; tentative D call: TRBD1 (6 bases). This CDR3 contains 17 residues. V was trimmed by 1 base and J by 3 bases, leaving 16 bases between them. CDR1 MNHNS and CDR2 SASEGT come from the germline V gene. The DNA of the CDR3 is TGTGCCAGCAGTGAAGACGCCCGGCAGGGGTACAATCAGCCCCAGCATTTT. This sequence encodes CASSEDARQGYNQPQHF.

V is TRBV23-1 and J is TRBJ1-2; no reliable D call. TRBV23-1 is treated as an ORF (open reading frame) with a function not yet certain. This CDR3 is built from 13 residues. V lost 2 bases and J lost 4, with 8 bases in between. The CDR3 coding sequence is TGCGCCAGCAGTCAAGACGAGGGCTATGGCTACACCTTC. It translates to CASSQDEGYGYTF.

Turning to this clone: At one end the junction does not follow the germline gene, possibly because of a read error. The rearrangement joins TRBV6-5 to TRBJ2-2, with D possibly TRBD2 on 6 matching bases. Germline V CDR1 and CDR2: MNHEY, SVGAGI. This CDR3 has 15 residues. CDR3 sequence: CASSSGSSNAGELFF. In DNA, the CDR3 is TGTGCCAGCAGCTCCGGGAGTTCGAACGCCGGGGAGCTGTTTTTT.

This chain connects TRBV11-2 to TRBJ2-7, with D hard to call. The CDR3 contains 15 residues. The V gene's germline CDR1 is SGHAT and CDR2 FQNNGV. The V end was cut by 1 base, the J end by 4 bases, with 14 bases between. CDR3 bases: TGTGCCAGCAGCTTAGGACGAGCGATGGTTTACGAGCAGTACTTC. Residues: CASSLGRAMVYEQYF.

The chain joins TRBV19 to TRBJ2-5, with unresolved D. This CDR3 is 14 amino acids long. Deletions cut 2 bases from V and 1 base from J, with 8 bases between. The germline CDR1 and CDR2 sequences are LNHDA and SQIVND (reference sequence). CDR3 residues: CASSILATQETQYF. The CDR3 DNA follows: TGTGCCAGTAGTATACTGGCCACCCAAGAGACCCAGTACTTC.

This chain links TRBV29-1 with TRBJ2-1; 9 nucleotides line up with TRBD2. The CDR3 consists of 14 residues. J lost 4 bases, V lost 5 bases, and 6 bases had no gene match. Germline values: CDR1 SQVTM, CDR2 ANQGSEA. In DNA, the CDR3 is TGCAGCGTTTTGAGACTAGCGGCATACAATGAGCAGTTCTTC. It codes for CSVLRLAAYNEQFF.

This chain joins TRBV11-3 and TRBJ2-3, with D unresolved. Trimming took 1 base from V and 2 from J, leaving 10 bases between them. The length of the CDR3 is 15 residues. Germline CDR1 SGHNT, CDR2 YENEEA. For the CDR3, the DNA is TGTGCCAGCAGCTTAGGGCTCACAGCCACAGATACGCAGTATTTT. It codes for CASSLGLTATDTQYF.

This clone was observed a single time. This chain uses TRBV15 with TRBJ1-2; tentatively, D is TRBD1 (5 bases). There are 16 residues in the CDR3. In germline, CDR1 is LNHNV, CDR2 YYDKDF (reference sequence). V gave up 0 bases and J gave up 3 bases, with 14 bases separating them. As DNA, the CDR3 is TGTGCCACCAGCAGAGACCGCCAGGGATTAGACTATGGCTACACCTTC. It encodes CATSRDRQGLDYGYTF.

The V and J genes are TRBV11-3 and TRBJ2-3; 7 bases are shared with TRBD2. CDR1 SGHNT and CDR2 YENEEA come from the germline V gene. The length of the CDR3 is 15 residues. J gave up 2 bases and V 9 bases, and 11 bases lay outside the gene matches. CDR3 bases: TGTGCCAGTAGACCGGGACTACAATACACAGATACGCAGTATTTT. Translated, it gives CASRPGLQYTDTQYF.

In DNA form, the CDR3 reads TGTGCCAGCAGTTATGGGGGGATGGCTAATGAAAAACTGTTTTTT. Its translation: CASSYGGMANEKLFF. This chain uses TRBV6-5 with TRBJ1-4; maybe TRBD1 (5 bases). CDR1 and CDR2 from the germline V gene are MNHEY and SVGAGI. There are 15 residues in the CDR3. V lost 3 bases and J 3 bases, leaving 11 bases between the germline ends.

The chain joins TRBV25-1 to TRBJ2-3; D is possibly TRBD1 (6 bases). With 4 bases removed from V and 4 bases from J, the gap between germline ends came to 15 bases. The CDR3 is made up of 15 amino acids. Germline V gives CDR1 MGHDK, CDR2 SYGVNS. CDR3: CASSADWGHADTQYF. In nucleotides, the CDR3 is TGTGCCAGCAGTGCAGATTGGGGGCATGCAGATACGCAGTATTTT. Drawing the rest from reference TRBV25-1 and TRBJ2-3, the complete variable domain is EADIYQTPRYLVIGTGKKITLECSQTMGHDKMYWYQQDPGMELHLIHYSYGVNSTEKGDLSSESTVSRIRTEHFPLTLESARPSHTSQYLCASSADWGHADTQYFGPGTRLTVL.

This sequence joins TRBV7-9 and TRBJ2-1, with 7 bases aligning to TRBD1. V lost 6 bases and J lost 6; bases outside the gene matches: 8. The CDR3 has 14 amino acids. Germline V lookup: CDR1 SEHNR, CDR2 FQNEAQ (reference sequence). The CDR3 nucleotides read TGTGCCAGCAGTTCCGACAGGGACGGCAATGAGCAGTTCTTC. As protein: CASSSDRDGNEQFF.

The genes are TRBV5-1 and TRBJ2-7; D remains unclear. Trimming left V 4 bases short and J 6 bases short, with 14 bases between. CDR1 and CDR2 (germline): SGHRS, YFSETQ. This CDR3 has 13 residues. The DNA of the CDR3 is TGCGCCAGCAGCCATCCAACAGCCCTCGAGCAGTACTTC. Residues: CASSHPTALEQYF.